This TCR beta chain was sequenced for a study of blood T cell repertoires in COVID-19 (dated by TCRdb to the early 2020s). Some background on the complete study: Collaborator samples came from the United States, Italy and Spain and covered acute and convalescent phases of COVID-19. The material from the prospective study consisted of cDNA or gDNA derived from T cells, B-cell-depleted T cells, or PBMCs. Subjects who had been exposed to COVID-19, were actively infected with it, or had recovered from it provided the deeply sampled blood TCRbeta repertoires that made up the dataset. The repertoires were released in a freely available public database intended as a resource for research on the immune response to SARS-CoV-2. Samples came from the ongoing ImmuneRACE study (first 160 participants) plus 1,254 subjects from 6 global collaborators. Sample metadata almost always included a de-identified subject ID, COVID-19 status, age in years and sex. HLA class I and class II types, where available, came from metadata supplied by the sample provider rather than from assay-based typing.

The collaborating institutions used their own protocols to collect whole blood in K2EDTA tubes. For TCRbeta analysis, collaborators shipped samples in one of three forms: frozen whole blood, isolated PBMCs, or DNA extracted from either of those sample types. This clone was counted only a few times. The clone's antigen remains unknown. Base qualities are not provided; no much larger clone lies one nucleotide away. What the work shows at the level of the full study, not this receptor alone: Clinical and demographic metadata were provided uncurated, with the amount varying by source and participant.

The CDR3 runs 15 amino acids, cysteine and phenylalanine included. The entry retains the CDR3 DNA only, 45 bases that are in frame from base 1. V gives up 0 bases and J gives up 5 bases, and the segment between their germline ends measures 11 bases. CDR1 LNHDA and CDR2 SQIVND are derived from the germline V gene (reference sequence). The immunoSEQ Assay, a bias-controlled multiplex PCR, was used to amplify TCRbeta CDR3 regions from genomic DNA. The original methods were these. The number of nucleated cells in each sample was estimated from the amplification of reference gene primers within the assay. To quantify the absolute abundance of each unique TCRbeta CDR3 rearrangement, sequence reads were collapsed and filtered. Productive Simpson clonality was computed per sample as the square root of Simpson's diversity index over productive rearrangements. TCRdb obtained this table from immuneACCESS and retained in-frame rearrangements with V and J assigned. These tables miss some clones; where compared with another copy, unresolved V genes account for less than half of the shortfall, and the remainder is unexplained. The V and J calls and clone size are taken from that table; D and trimming were inferred from the DNA. A total of tens of thousands of clones appear in this sample, 83% of them only once. The ten top clones hold roughly 29% of the sample.

This clonotype was sampled from an elderly woman with acute or convalescent COVID-19. Sequencing was performed on peripheral blood. Here the chain combines TRBV19 and TRBJ1-5; the D gene remains uncertain. The CDR3 region reads CASSIEEGRDQPQHF. The DNA reads TGTGCCAGTAGTATAGAGGAAGGGCGGGATCAGCCCCAGCATTTT.